Presented here are 19 T cell receptor beta chains from one specimen sequenced in a study of cytomegalovirus exposure and HLA in healthy donors. It was with 60 Vbeta and 13 Jbeta primers that the PCR ran. Repertoires were generated with immunoSEQ multiplex PCR, while TCRdb's copy carries only in-frame clones and drops some. The sample contains 150,000 to 200,000 clones, 78% of which appear only once. The sequenced sample was PBMCs. The source of these receptors is a woman in her thirties or forties in good health and CMV-seropositive.

The DNA of the CDR3 is TGTGCCAGTAGTCGTCAGGGCGGTTTCAATGAGCAGTTCTTC. As protein: CASSRQGGFNEQFF. The chain employs TRBV19 and TRBJ2-1; possibly TRBD1 for D (5 bases). Trimming removed 5 bases from V and 6 bases from J, with 14 bases in between. Germline V gene data show CDR1 as LNHDA and CDR2 as SQIVND (reference sequence). The CDR3 totals 14 residues.

This clone was picked up one time. The chain's CDR3 is CASSVTPRGDMNEQFF. The CDR3, as DNA: TGTGCCAGCAGCGTAACCCCCCGGGGGGACATGAATGAGCAGTTCTTC. The V and J genes are TRBV9 and TRBJ2-1, with a possible D match to TRBD2 (7 bases). Between the trimmed V and J ends, which lost 1 base and 7 bases, there was a span of 18 bases. Per the germline V gene, CDR1 is SGDLS and CDR2 is YYNGEE. This CDR3 is 16 amino acids long.

This clone has a handful of counts. The chain carries TRBV2 and TRBJ1-1; D remains unclear. V lost 7 bases, J lost 1 base, and 16 bases lay in between. Per germline, CDR1 SNHLY and CDR2 FYNNEI. The CDR3 runs 15 residues. In DNA, the CDR3 is TGTGCCAGCACGCCCGAAGAGACAACGAACACTGAAGCTTTCTTT. Translated, it gives CASTPEETTNTEAFF.

This chain connects TRBV30 to TRBJ1-3; D is possibly TRBD1 (6 bases). V was clipped by 1 base and J by 2 bases, with 12 bases between them. This CDR3 spans 15 amino acids. Germline-derived CDR1 and CDR2 are GTSNPN and SVGIG (reference sequence). This chain's CDR3 is CAWSGQVLTGNTIYF. The CDR3 nucleotides read TGTGCCTGGAGTGGACAGGTACTCACTGGAAACACCATATATTTT.

The chain links TRBV6-1 to TRBJ1-1; TRBD1 matches 8 bases. Trimming took 10 bases from V and 1 from J; bases not matched to a gene: 11. CDR1 is MNHNS and CDR2 is SASEGT in the germline V gene. The CDR3 consists of 15 residues. The CDR3 bases are TGTGCCACCCGAGGGGAGACAGGGGCGAACACTGAAGCTTTCTTT. This codes for CATRGETGANTEAFF.

This chain joins TRBV4-1 and TRBJ1-1; 10 positions agree with TRBD1. CDR1 and CDR2 from the germline V gene are MGHRA and YSYEKL. This CDR3 comprises 16 residues. Germline trimming cut 1 base from V and 5 bases from J; bases unmatched to any gene: 7. Here the CDR3 DNA reads TGCGCCAGCAGCCAAGGGGGGACAGGGGCGGGGACTGAAGCTTTCTTT. Protein sequence: CASSQGGTGAGTEAFF.

This chain links TRBV28 with TRBJ2-2, with 11 bases fitting TRBD1. From germline, CDR1 is MDHEN and CDR2 SYDVKM. V lost 5 bases to trimming and J lost 4 bases; unmatched junction nucleotides: 3. The CDR3 extends over 15 amino acids. The DNA for the CDR3 is TGTGCCAGCAGTCGAGGGACAGGGGGCACCGGGGAGCTGTTTTTT. Translating gives CASSRGTGGTGELFF.

This clone was seen once. The rearrangement uses TRBV7-9 and TRBJ1-2; TRBD1 matches 11 bases. This CDR3 has 17 amino acids. Germline lookup yields CDR1 SEHNR and CDR2 FQNEAQ (reference sequence). V dropped 5 bases and J dropped 7; count of bases not matched to a gene: 15. The CDR3 nucleotides read TGTGCCAGCAGCCGCGACCCTGGACAGGGGGCAGCATCTGGCTACACCTTC. It yields the protein CASSRDPGQGAASGYTF.

This chain links TRBV27 with TRBJ2-6, with TRBD1 as a possible D gene (6 bases). V shed 2 bases and J shed 1 base, with 18 bases lying between them. Germline CDR1 reads MNHEY; CDR2 reads SMNVEV (reference sequence). The CDR3 runs 19 residues. For the CDR3, the DNA is TGTGCCAGCAGTTTAAAGTTAGGACAGCGATTATCTGGGGCCAACGTCCTGACTTTC. Its protein product is CASSLKLGQRLSGANVLTF.

This chain uses TRBV15 with TRBJ2-5; D remains ambiguous. Looked up from germline, CDR1 is LNHNV and CDR2 is YYDKDF (reference sequence). The CDR3 loop spans 14 amino acids. Deletions cut 1 base from V and 1 base from J, with 7 bases between. CDR3 protein: CATSRGGTQETQYF. The CDR3 DNA sequence: TGTGCCACCAGCAGAGGAGGCACCCAAGAGACCCAGTACTTC.

The V gene is TRBV19, the J gene TRBJ1-2; D perhaps matches TRBD1 (6 bases). The CDR3 loop spans 15 amino acids. The V gene's germline CDR1 is LNHDA and CDR2 SQIVND (reference sequence). V was clipped by 6 bases and J by 0 bases, with 14 bases between them. The CDR3 DNA reads TGTGCCAGTAGAAGAACAGGGACGACTAACTATGGCTACACCTTC. It translates to CASRRTGTTNYGYTF.

Written as DNA, the CDR3 is TGTGCCAGCAGCTCCCAGTGGGCGGGTTTGGACTATGGCTACACCTTC. Its translation is CASSSQWAGLDYGYTF. The chain employs TRBV5-4 and TRBJ1-2; D remains ambiguous. Germline V gene data show CDR1 as SGHNT and CDR2 as YYREEE (reference sequence). The CDR3 has 16 residues. Trimming cost V 3 bases and J 3 bases, with 18 bases left between them.

The CDR3 region is CSVRGARYGYTF. For the CDR3, the DNA is TGCAGCGTTCGGGGGGCGCGGTATGGCTACACCTTC. The chain uses TRBV29-1 and TRBJ1-2; a weak D match, TRBD1 (6 bases). V lost 5 bases and J 5 bases, leaving 12 bases between the germline ends. Germline CDR1 and CDR2: SQVTM and ANQGSEA. The CDR3 totals 12 residues.

The CDR3 DNA sequence: TGTGCCAGCAGCTTAGAGACAGGGGCATGGGTTAATAGCAATCAGCCCCAGCATTTT. Translated, it gives CASSLETGAWVNSNQPQHF. The rearrangement links TRBV7-8 to TRBJ1-5; 8 bases line up with TRBD1. J was trimmed by 0 bases and V by 1 base; bases with no gene match: 11. The germline gives CDR1 SGHVS, CDR2 FQNEAQ. The CDR3 covers 19 residues.

The chain recombines TRBV5-1 with TRBJ2-4, with D tentatively TRBD2 (5 bases). The germline V gene encodes CDR1 SGHRS and CDR2 YFSETQ. V shed 4 bases and J shed 0 bases, with 11 bases lying between them. The CDR3 covers 15 residues. The DNA of the CDR3 is TGCGCCAGCAGCCTGACTACAGAAGCCAAAAACATTCAGTACTTC. Encoded protein: CASSLTTEAKNIQYF.

This clone was detected a few times. This chain joins TRBV7-2 and TRBJ2-7, with 8 bases matching TRBD2. Germline values: CDR1 SGHTA, CDR2 FQGNSA. V was pared by 5 bases and J by 7 bases, with 10 bases of the junction left unmatched. The CDR3 consists of 14 residues. The DNA of the CDR3 is TGTGCCAGCAGCCATGACATCTCGGGAGGGGAGCAGTACTTC. Its translation is CASSHDISGGEQYF.

V and J are TRBV5-1 and TRBJ2-3; TRBD1 aligns across 12 bases. The CDR3 is 14 residues long. Unmatched junction bases numbered 6, after V lost 6 bases and J lost 7 bases. CDR1 SGHRS and CDR2 YFSETQ come from the germline V gene. Here the CDR3 reads CASNRDRGPNTQYF. CDR3 sequence (DNA): TGCGCCAGCAACCGGGACAGGGGGCCAAATACGCAGTATTTT.

J is TRBJ1-2 and V is TRBV4-2, with D perhaps matching TRBD1 (5 bases). Germline-derived CDR1 and CDR2 are LGHNA and YNFKEQ. Trimming took 8 bases from V and 2 from J, leaving 12 bases between them. This CDR3 comprises 13 residues. CDR3 in amino acids: CASGQGGNYGYTF. In DNA, the CDR3 is TGTGCCAGCGGGCAGGGTGGGAACTATGGCTACACCTTC.

The chain combines TRBV7-2 with TRBJ2-1; 8 bases fit TRBD2. Germline V gives CDR1 SGHTA, CDR2 FQGNSA. V shed 0 bases, J shed 4 bases, and the junction held 2 bases outside the gene matches. CDR3 length equals 15 residues. The CDR3 is CASSLALAGYNEQFF. The CDR3 nucleotides read TGTGCCAGCAGCTTAGCTCTAGCGGGTTACAATGAGCAGTTCTTC.